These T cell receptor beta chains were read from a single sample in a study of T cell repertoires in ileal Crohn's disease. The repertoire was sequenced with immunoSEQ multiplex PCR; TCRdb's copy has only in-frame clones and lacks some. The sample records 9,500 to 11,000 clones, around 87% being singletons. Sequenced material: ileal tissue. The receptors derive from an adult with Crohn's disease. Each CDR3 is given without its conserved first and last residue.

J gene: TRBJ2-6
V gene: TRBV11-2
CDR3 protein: ATSPGLAPYSGANVLT

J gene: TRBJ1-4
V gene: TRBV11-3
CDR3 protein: ASSLVGSRAEKLF

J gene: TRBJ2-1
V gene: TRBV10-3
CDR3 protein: AISLGTSGNDEQF

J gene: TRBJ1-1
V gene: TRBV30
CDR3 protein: AWADTEAF

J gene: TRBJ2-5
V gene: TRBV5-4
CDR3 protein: ASSLGLAGGFPETQY

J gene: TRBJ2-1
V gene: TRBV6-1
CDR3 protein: ASSEGPGTYNEQF

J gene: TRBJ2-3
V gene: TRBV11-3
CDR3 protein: ASSREPSTDTQY

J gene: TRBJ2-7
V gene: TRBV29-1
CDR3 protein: SVEGQGVYEQY

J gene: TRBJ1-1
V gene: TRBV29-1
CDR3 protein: SVDLQGTEAF

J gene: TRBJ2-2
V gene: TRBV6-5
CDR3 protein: ASRRLVPGELF

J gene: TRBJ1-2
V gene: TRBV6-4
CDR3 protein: ASSLYRGNYGYT

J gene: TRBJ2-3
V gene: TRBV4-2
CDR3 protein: ASSLGLAADTQY

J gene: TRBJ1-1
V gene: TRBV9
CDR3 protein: ASSVGRGRVGDTEAF

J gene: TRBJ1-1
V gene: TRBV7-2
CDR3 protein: ASSARGNTEAF

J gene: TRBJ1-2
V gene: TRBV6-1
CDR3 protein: ASSQVDYGYT

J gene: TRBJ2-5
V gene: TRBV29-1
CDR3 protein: SVSGQDQETQY

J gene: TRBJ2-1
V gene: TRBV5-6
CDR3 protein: ASSSGTDYNEQF

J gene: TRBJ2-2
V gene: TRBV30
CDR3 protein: AWSEGEAGELF

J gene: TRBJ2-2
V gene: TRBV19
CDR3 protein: ATRDRGTTGELF

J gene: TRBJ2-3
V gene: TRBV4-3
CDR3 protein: ASSQDWASTDTQY

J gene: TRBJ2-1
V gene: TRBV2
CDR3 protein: ASRGEQASLEV

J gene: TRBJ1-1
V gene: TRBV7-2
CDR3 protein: ASSSDRATEAF

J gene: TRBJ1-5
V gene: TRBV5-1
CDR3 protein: ASSLSYDQPQH

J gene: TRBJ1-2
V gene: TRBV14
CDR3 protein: ASSQEQGRIYGYT

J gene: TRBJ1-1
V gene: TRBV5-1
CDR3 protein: ASSRQGGPGDTEAF

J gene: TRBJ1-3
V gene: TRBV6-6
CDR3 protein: ACVGVFLSGNTIY

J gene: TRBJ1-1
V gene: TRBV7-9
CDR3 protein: ASSRDSLAVTEAF

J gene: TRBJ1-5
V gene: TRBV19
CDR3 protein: ASSISGGGSNQPQH

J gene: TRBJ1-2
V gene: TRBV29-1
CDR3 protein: SVDDTLDGYT